Here is one T cell receptor beta chain with its context. Each CDR3 protein is one row after TCRdb ran MiXCR on the RT-PCR reads. The data contain about a million distinct CDR3 sequences, approximately 18% of them seen just once; the ten biggest clones take up 5.5% to 6.5%. The data originate from a study of patients and donors after allogeneic stem cell transplantation. The source material was blood, either unsorted or a sorted T cell fraction (not recorded which). The clonotype originates from a human donor who was either an allogeneic HSCT recipient or a stem cell or donor lymphocyte infusion donor (not recorded which). It is not recorded whose cells these are; they may come from a transplant donor.

The chain's CDR3 is CASLGASAEGSYEQYF. Here the CDR3 DNA reads TGTGCCAGTTTGGGGGCATCCGCAGAGGGATCCTACGAGCAGTACTTC. The gene calls are TRBV28 and TRBJ2-7; D possibly corresponds to TRBD1 (6 bases). This CDR3 spans 16 amino acids. Germline V gene sequence: CDR1 MDHEN, CDR2 SYDVKM. V was clipped by 9 bases and J by 1 base, with 22 bases between them. The variable domain in full, with the rest retrieved from reference TRBV28 and TRBJ2-7, is DVKVTQSSRYLVKRTGEKVFLECVQDMDHENMFWYRQDPGLGLRLIYFSYDVKMKEKGDIPEGYSVSREKKERFSLILESASTNQTSMYLCASLGASAEGSYEQYFGPGTRLTVT.